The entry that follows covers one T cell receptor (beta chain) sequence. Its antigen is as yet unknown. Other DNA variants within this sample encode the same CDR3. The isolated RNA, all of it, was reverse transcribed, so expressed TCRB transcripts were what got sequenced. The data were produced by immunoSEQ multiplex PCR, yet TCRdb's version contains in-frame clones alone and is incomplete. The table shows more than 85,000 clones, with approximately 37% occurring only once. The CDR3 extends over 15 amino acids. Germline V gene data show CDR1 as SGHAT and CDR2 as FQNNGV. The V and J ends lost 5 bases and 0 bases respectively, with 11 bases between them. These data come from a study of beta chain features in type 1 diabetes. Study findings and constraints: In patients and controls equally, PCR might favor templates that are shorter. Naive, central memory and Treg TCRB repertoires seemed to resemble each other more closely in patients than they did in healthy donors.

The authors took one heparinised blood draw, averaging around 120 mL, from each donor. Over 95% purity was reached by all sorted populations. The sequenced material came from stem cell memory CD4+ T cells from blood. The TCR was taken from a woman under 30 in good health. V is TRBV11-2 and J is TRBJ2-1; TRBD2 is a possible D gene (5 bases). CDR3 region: CASSPLGSSYNEQFF. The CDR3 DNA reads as TGTGCCAGCAGCCCGCTAGGGAGCTCCTACAATGAGCAGTTCTTC.